One sample yielded the 29 T cell receptor beta chains listed below, sequenced in a study of blood T cell repertoires in COVID-19. Using immunoSEQ multiplex PCR, the repertoire was profiled, and TCRdb retains in-frame clones only, with some absent. This table has tens of thousands of clones, approximately 83% appearing once. The source material was peripheral blood. The receptors come from an older woman with acute or convalescent COVID-19.

This clone has only one observation. V usage is TRBV14 and J usage is TRBJ2-1; no reliable D call. Germline CDR1 reads SGHDN; CDR2 reads FVKESK. CDR3 length equals 17 residues. V lost 1 base, J lost 4 bases, and 17 bases lay in between. CDR3 sequence: CASSQVPWRGEYNEQFF. The CDR3 bases are TGTGCCAGCAGCCAAGTACCCTGGAGAGGAGAATACAATGAGCAGTTCTTC.

This clone was detected only a few times. The V gene is TRBV28, the J gene TRBJ1-1, with D possibly being TRBD1 (5 bases). Trimming pared 6 bases from V and 3 bases from J, leaving 8 bases between. Per germline, CDR1 MDHEN and CDR2 SYDVKM. The CDR3 loop spans 12 amino acids. The CDR3 DNA is TGTGCCAGCAGACAAGGGGACACTGAAGCTTTCTTT. Translating it yields CASRQGDTEAFF.

This clone is a singleton in its sample. The chain links TRBV7-8 to TRBJ2-7; D remains unclear. Per the germline V gene, CDR1 is SGHVS and CDR2 is FQNEAQ. The CDR3 is 13 amino acids. The V and J ends lost 0 bases and 2 bases respectively, with 5 bases between them. CDR3: CASSLARPYEQYF. The CDR3 bases are TGTGCCAGCAGCTTAGCGAGGCCCTACGAGCAGTACTTC. The full variable domain, completed using reference TRBV7-8 and TRBJ2-7, is GAGVSQSPRYKVAKRGQDVALRCDPISGHVSLFWYQQALGQGPEFLTYFQNEAQLDKSGLPSDRFFAERPEGSVSTLKIQRTQQEDSAVYLCASSLARPYEQYFGPGTRLTVT.

The rearrangement links TRBV10-2 to TRBJ1-3; D not certain. Per germline, CDR1 WSHSY and CDR2 SAAADI. V was pared by 5 bases and J by 1 base, with 12 bases between. The CDR3 spans 15 residues. The CDR3 sequence is CASSFSTISGNTIYF. Here the CDR3 DNA reads TGCGCCAGCAGTTTCAGTACAATATCTGGAAACACCATATATTTT.

The sample holds a few counts of this clone. The chain couples TRBV13 to TRBJ2-5, with 11 bases that match TRBD2. V trimming: 4 bases; J trimming: 0 bases; junction bases outside the gene matches: 13. The length of the CDR3 is 19 residues. Germline V gene sequence: CDR1 PRHDT, CDR2 FYEKMQ (reference sequence). The CDR3 DNA reads as TGTGCCAGCAGCTCCAGAGGGGCCGCTAGCGGGGGGTACCAAGAGACCCAGTACTTC. It yields the protein CASSSRGAASGGYQETQYF.

The chain couples TRBV14 to TRBJ1-2; D remains ambiguous. CDR1 is SGHDN and CDR2 is FVKESK in the germline V gene. The CDR3 length is 13 residues. With 0 bases removed from V and 4 bases from J, the gap between germline ends came to 6 bases. The CDR3 DNA is TGTGCCAGCAGCCAAGAAGTCAGCTATGGCTACACCTTC. Amino acid sequence: CASSQEVSYGYTF.

The V gene is TRBV19, the J gene TRBJ2-5; TRBD2 matches 10 bases. V lost 1 base and J lost 2; bases outside the gene matches: 7. CDR1 is LNHDA, CDR2 SQIVND, per germline (reference sequence). The CDR3 length is 17 residues. CDR3 sequence: CASSIVLASGGQETQYF. The CDR3 nucleotides are TGTGCCAGTAGTATAGTTCTGGCTAGCGGGGGACAAGAGACCCAGTACTTC.

The gene calls are TRBV2 and TRBJ1-5, with D possibly matching TRBD1 (5 bases). The V end was cut by 0 bases, the J end by 0 bases, with 9 bases between. Germline assignment: CDR1 SNHLY and CDR2 FYNNEI. This CDR3 contains 16 residues. This chain's CDR3 is CASSEARGYSNQPQHF. The CDR3 coding sequence is TGTGCCAGCAGTGAAGCAAGGGGATATAGCAATCAGCCCCAGCATTTT.

J is TRBJ1-5 and V is TRBV2; no clear D gene. Trimming took 0 bases from V and 1 from J, leaving 4 bases between them. CDR1 SNHLY and CDR2 FYNNEI come from the germline V gene. CDR3 length: 14 amino acids. DNA for the CDR3: TGTGCCAGCAGTGAAGCGCTAAGCAATCAGCCCCAGCATTTT. It encodes CASSEALSNQPQHF.

This chain links TRBV11-1 with TRBJ2-7; D possibly corresponds to TRBD2 (6 bases). Between the trimmed V and J ends, which lost 2 bases and 5 bases, there was a span of 10 bases. Germline V gives CDR1 SGHAT, CDR2 FQDESV (reference sequence). CDR3 length equals 13 residues. The CDR3: CASSLSREDEQYF. CDR3 coding DNA: TGTGCCAGCAGCTTATCCAGGGAGGACGAGCAGTACTTC.

The V call is TRBV5-6, the J call TRBJ2-3; 10 positions match TRBD1. Germline trimming cut 0 bases from V and 3 bases from J; bases unmatched to any gene: 1. The CDR3 is 15 residues long. CDR1 and CDR2 from the germline V gene are SGHDT and YYEEEE. The CDR3 DNA reads as TGTGCCAGCAGCTTGGGACAGGGGGCTACAGATACGCAGTATTTT. Translation: CASSLGQGATDTQYF. The whole variable domain, remainder taken from reference TRBV5-6 and TRBJ2-3, is DAGVTQSPTHLIKTRGQQVTLRCSPKSGHDTVSWYQQALGQGPQFIFQYYEEEERQRGNFPDRFSGHQFPNYSSELNVNALLLGDSALYLCASSLGQGATDTQYFGPGTRLTVL.

The chain is built from TRBV29-1 and TRBJ1-1; D unresolved. Per germline, CDR1 SQVTM and CDR2 ANQGSEA. This CDR3 has 14 residues. Trimming shortened V by 3 bases and J by 0 bases, and 11 bases separated the two germline ends. Here the CDR3 reads CSVDITALNTEAFF. As DNA, the CDR3 is TGCAGCGTTGATATCACAGCCTTGAACACTGAAGCTTTCTTT.

The rearrangement uses TRBV18 and TRBJ1-1, with 7 bases matching TRBD1. The V and J ends lost 5 bases and 3 bases, in that order; junction bases with no gene match: 3. This CDR3 region has 13 residues. Germline CDR1 reads KGHSH; CDR2 reads LQKENI. As DNA, the CDR3 is TGTGCCAGCTCAGCGGGACAGTACACTGAAGCTTTCTTT. Translated, it gives CASSAGQYTEAFF. Filled out from reference TRBV18 and TRBJ1-1, the complete variable domain reads NAGVMQNPRHLVRRRGQEARLRCSPMKGHSHVYWYRQLPEEGLKFMVYLQKENIIDESGMPKERFSAEFPKEGPSILRIQQVVRGDSAAYFCASSAGQYTEAFFGQGTRLTVV.

There are a few counts of this clone. The chain recombines TRBV4-2 with TRBJ2-2; D possibly corresponds to TRBD2 (6 bases). CDR3 size: 16 residues. Trimming removed 0 bases from V and 5 bases from J, with 13 bases in between. The germline gives CDR1 LGHNA, CDR2 YNFKEQ. The CDR3 sequence: CASSQDPGGVTGELFF. CDR3 nucleotide sequence: TGTGCCAGCAGCCAAGATCCCGGCGGGGTTACCGGGGAGCTGTTTTTT.

V gene TRBV7-9 combines with J gene TRBJ1-2; D remains ambiguous. The CDR3 loop spans 13 amino acids. The germline V gene encodes CDR1 SEHNR and CDR2 FQNEAQ (reference sequence). Trimming left V 7 bases short and J 0 bases short, with 9 bases between. CDR3 amino acids: CASIEISNYGYTF. The CDR3 nucleotides read TGTGCCAGCATTGAGATATCTAACTATGGCTACACCTTC.

This clone occurred once. The gene calls are TRBV5-1 and TRBJ1-5; a possible D gene is TRBD1 (6 bases). There are 15 residues in the CDR3. The V end lost 5 bases, the J end lost 0 bases, and 12 bases lay between the germline ends. Germline V gene data show CDR1 as SGHRS and CDR2 as YFSETQ. The CDR3 DNA reads TGCGCCAGCAGTGAGGGGGAAAATAGCAATCAGCCCCAGCATTTT. Translating gives CASSEGENSNQPQHF.

This chain uses TRBV28 with TRBJ2-1; 7 bases match TRBD2. Germline V lookup: CDR1 MDHEN, CDR2 SYDVKM. The CDR3 has 15 amino acids. The V gene end was trimmed by 6 bases and the J gene end by 5 bases; junction bases not matched to a gene: 10. CDR3: CASSQAGQNHNEQFF. In nucleotides, the CDR3 is TGTGCCAGCAGCCAAGCGGGGCAAAACCACAATGAGCAGTTCTTC.

The chain combines TRBV3-1 (or the pseudogene TRBV3-2) with TRBJ1-2; D is perhaps TRBD1 (6 bases). With 0 bases removed from V and 6 bases from J, the gap between germline ends came to 11 bases. Germline CDR1 is LGHDT and CDR2 is YNNKEL (reference sequence). This CDR3 contains 14 residues. The CDR3 protein is CASSQDAGADGYTF. CDR3 bases: TGTGCCAGCAGCCAAGATGCGGGGGCCGATGGCTACACCTTC.

The rearrangement joins TRBV6-6 to TRBJ2-1, with TRBD2 identical over 12 bases. The V gene's germline CDR1 is MNHNY and CDR2 SVGAGI (reference sequence). This CDR3 has 15 residues. Trimming at V came to 4 bases and at J to 5 bases, leaving 3 bases not matched to a gene. The CDR3 spells CASSSGLAGHNEQFF. In nucleotides, the CDR3 is TGTGCCAGCAGTTCCGGACTAGCGGGGCACAATGAGCAGTTCTTC.

This rearrangement joins TRBV5-1 to TRBJ2-4; D uncertain. Looked up from germline, CDR1 is SGHRS and CDR2 is YFSETQ. The ends were cut back, 0 bases at V and 7 bases at J, with 11 bases in the middle. There are 14 residues in the CDR3. Here the CDR3 DNA reads TGCGCCAGCAGCTTGGCTCGCACTAACAACATTCAGTACTTC. It yields the protein CASSLARTNNIQYF.

The chain is built from TRBV18 and TRBJ2-5; 14 bases fit TRBD2. The CDR3 is 17 amino acids. V was clipped by 3 bases and J by 4 bases; unmatched bases: 7. Per germline, CDR1 KGHSH and CDR2 LQKENI. The CDR3 loop reads CASSPGLAGVGGETQYF. DNA of the CDR3: TGTGCCAGCTCACCGGGACTAGCGGGAGTAGGGGGAGAGACCCAGTACTTC. Using reference TRBV18 and TRBJ2-5 for the parts outside the CDR3, the full variable domain is NAGVMQNPRHLVRRRGQEARLRCSPMKGHSHVYWYRQLPEEGLKFMVYLQKENIIDESGMPKERFSAEFPKEGPSILRIQQVVRGDSAAYFCASSPGLAGVGGETQYFGPGTRLLVL.

This chain joins TRBV6-5 and TRBJ2-7, with 10 bases fitting TRBD1. With 4 bases clipped from V and 4 bases from J, the junction kept 7 bases outside the gene matches. Germline V CDR1 and CDR2: MNHEY, SVGAGI. This CDR3 comprises 15 residues. The CDR3 here is CASSSRGQGMYEQYF. The CDR3 region has the DNA TGTGCCAGCAGTTCCAGGGGACAGGGGATGTACGAGCAGTACTTC.

The J gene is TRBJ1-5, the V gene TRBV2, with TRBD1 matching over 9 bases. This CDR3 has 15 amino acids. CDR1 is SNHLY and CDR2 is FYNNEI in the germline V gene. The J segment lost 7 bases and the V segment lost 5 bases, leaving 9 bases of the junction unmatched. The CDR3 sequence: CASSREGTGKQPQHF. CDR3 coding DNA: TGTGCCAGCAGTCGAGAGGGGACAGGGAAACAGCCCCAGCATTTT.

This clone occurred once. The chain has TRBV13 and TRBJ2-5; 9 nucleotides align to TRBD1. The junction had 3 bases not matched to a gene; V was cut back by 2 bases and J by 5 bases. CDR3 length: 14 amino acids. Germline-derived CDR1 and CDR2 are PRHDT and FYEKMQ (reference sequence). The CDR3 DNA sequence: TGTGCCAGCAGCTTAACTGGACAGGGGGAGACCCAGTACTTC. Translation gives CASSLTGQGETQYF.

The V call is TRBV19, the J call TRBJ2-7; TRBD1 might be the D (6 bases). The CDR3 has 13 amino acids. Trimming shortened V by 3 bases and J by 12 bases, and 18 bases separated the two germline ends. Germline assignment: CDR1 LNHDA and CDR2 SQIVND (reference sequence). CDR3 coding DNA: TGTGCCAGTAGTATTGGGGGCGGTGGTCCTCGGTACTTC. This translates into CASSIGGGGPRYF. The full variable domain, completed using reference TRBV19 and TRBJ2-7, is DGGITQSPKYLFRKEGQNVTLSCEQNLNHDAMYWYRQDPGQGLRLIYYSQIVNDFQKGDIAEGYSVSREKKESFPLTVTSAQKNPTAFYLCASSIGGGGPRYFGPGTRLTVT.

This chain connects TRBV2 to TRBJ2-7, with 8 bases that match TRBD1. Germline V gene lookup returns CDR1 SNHLY and CDR2 FYNNEI. The CDR3 consists of 14 residues. J gave up 6 bases and V 4 bases, and 8 bases lay outside the gene matches. In nucleotides, the CDR3 is TGTGCCAGCAGTGTGACCAGGGGGCGCGCCGAGCAGTACTTC. Protein sequence: CASSVTRGRAEQYF.

The genes are TRBV3-1 (or the pseudogene TRBV3-2) and TRBJ2-3, with TRBD2 identical over 8 bases. The CDR3 has 15 amino acids. Germline loops: CDR1 LGHDT, CDR2 YNNKEL (reference sequence). The junction had 9 bases not matched to a gene; V was cut back by 4 bases and J by 6 bases. The CDR3, as DNA: TGTGCCAGCAGCCTTGCGGGAGGTGTTTACGATACGCAGTATTTT. This codes for CASSLAGGVYDTQYF.

A single count supports this clone. The chain has TRBV5-1 and TRBJ1-5; 8 bases fit TRBD1. Looked up from germline, CDR1 is SGHRS and CDR2 is YFSETQ. Losses at the gene ends were 4 bases for V and 7 bases for J; bases not matched to a gene: 13. The CDR3 is 16 residues long. The CDR3 here is CASSVGQVGSGQPQHF. The CDR3, as DNA: TGCGCCAGCAGCGTGGGACAGGTCGGTTCTGGACAGCCCCAGCATTTT.

J is TRBJ1-1 and V is TRBV19; no reliable D call. Germline V gene sequence: CDR1 LNHDA, CDR2 SQIVND (reference sequence). Between the trimmed V and J ends, which lost 4 bases and 2 bases, there was a span of 17 bases. The CDR3 length is 16 residues. The chain's CDR3 is CASSSGRSTYNTEAFF. CDR3 nucleotide sequence: TGTGCCAGTAGTAGTGGGAGGTCTACTTACAACACTGAAGCTTTCTTT.